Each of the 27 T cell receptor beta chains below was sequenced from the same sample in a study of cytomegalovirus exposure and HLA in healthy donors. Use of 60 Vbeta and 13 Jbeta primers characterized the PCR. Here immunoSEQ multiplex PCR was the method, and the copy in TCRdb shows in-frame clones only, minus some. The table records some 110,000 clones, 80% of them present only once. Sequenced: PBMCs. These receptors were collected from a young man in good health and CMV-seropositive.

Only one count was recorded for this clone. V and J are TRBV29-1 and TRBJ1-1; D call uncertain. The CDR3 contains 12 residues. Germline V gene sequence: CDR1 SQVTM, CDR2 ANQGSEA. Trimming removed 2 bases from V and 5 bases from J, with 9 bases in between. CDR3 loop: CSVEKLSTEAFF. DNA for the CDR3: TGCAGCGTTGAAAAACTCTCGACTGAAGCTTTCTTT.

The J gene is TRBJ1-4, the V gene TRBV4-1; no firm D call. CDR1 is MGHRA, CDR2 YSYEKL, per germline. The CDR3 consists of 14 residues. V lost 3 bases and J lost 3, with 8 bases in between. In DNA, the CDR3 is TGCGCCAGCAGCCAGAGTACAGCTAATGAAAAACTGTTTTTT. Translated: CASSQSTANEKLFF.

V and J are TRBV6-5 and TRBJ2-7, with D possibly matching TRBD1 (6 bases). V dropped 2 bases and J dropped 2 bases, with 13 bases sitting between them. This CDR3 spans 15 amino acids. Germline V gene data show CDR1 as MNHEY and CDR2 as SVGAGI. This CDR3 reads CASSYAIAGAYEQYF. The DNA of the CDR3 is TGTGCCAGCAGTTACGCTATAGCAGGGGCCTACGAGCAGTACTTC.

CDR3 amino acids: CATAAGAGGYNEQFF. The CDR3 DNA follows: TGCGCCACCGCCGCGGGGGCCGGTGGGTACAATGAGCAGTTCTTC. The rearrangement uses TRBV5-1 and TRBJ2-1; possible D gene TRBD2, 7 bases. V lost 9 bases, J lost 4 bases, and 20 bases lay in between. Germline CDR1 is SGHRS and CDR2 is YFSETQ. CDR3 size: 15 residues.

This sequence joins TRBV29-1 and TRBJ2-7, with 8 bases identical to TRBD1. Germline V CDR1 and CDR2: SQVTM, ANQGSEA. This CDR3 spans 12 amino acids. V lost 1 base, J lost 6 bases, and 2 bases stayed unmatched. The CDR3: CSVEGQGAEQYF. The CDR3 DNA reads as TGCAGCGTTGAAGGGCAGGGGGCCGAGCAGTACTTC.

The CDR3 here is CASSFGGDGTDTQYF. The CDR3 DNA reads as TGTGCCAGCAGCTTTGGAGGGGACGGCACAGATACGCAGTATTTT. The V gene is TRBV7-8, the J gene TRBJ2-3; D is possibly TRBD2 (6 bases). V lost 3 bases to trimming and J lost 1 base, with 11 bases between them. The CDR3 contains 15 residues. CDR1 is SGHVS, CDR2 FQNEAQ, per germline.

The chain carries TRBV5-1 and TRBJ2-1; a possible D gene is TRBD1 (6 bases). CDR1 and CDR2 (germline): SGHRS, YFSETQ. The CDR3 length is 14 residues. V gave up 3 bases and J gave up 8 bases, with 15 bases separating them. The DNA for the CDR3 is TGCGCCAGCAGCTGGACAGATTCCCGGGATGAGCAGTTCTTC. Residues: CASSWTDSRDEQFF.

For the CDR3, the DNA is TGTGCCAGCAGTGTCTCGGGGTATAATTCACCCCTCCACTTT. Its protein is CASSVSGYNSPLHF. The chain couples TRBV6-1 to TRBJ1-6, with D uncertain. Trimming left V 4 bases short and J 4 bases short, with 8 bases between. The germline V gene encodes CDR1 MNHNS and CDR2 SASEGT. The CDR3 runs to 14 residues.

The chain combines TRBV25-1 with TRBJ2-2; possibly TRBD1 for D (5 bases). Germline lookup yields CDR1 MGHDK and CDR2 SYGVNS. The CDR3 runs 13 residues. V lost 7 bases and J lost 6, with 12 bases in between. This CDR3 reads CASTLGAAGELFF. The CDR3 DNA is TGTGCCAGCACTCTAGGGGCTGCCGGGGAGCTGTTTTTT.

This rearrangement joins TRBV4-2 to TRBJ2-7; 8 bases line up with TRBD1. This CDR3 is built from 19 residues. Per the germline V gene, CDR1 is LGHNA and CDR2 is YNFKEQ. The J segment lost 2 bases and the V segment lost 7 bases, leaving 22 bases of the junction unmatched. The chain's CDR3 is CASNANPAPGQARPYEQYF. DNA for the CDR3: TGTGCCAGCAACGCCAATCCCGCGCCGGGACAGGCGCGCCCCTACGAGCAGTACTTC.

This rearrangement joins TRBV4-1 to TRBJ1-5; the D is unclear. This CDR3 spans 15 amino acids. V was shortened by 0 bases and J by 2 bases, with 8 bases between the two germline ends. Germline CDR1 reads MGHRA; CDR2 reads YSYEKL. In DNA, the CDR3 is TGCGCCAGCAGCCAAGAGAGCGGGGGCAATCAGCCCCAGCATTTT. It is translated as CASSQESGGNQPQHF.

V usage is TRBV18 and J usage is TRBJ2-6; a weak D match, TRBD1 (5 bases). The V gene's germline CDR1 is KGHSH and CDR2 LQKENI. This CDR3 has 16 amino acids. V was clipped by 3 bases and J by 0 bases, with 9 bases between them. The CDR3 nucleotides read TGTGCCAGCTCACCGCAAGGGGCCTCTGGGGCCAACGTCCTGACTTTC. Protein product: CASSPQGASGANVLTF.

The CDR3 region is CASSLAVGTSGVYEQYF. DNA for the CDR3: TGCGCCAGCAGCTTGGCGGTGGGGACTAGCGGGGTGTACGAGCAGTACTTC. V and J are TRBV5-1 and TRBJ2-7; 13 nucleotides line up with TRBD2. The length of the CDR3 is 17 residues. Trimming cost V 0 bases and J 4 bases; bases outside gene matches: 7. From germline, CDR1 is SGHRS and CDR2 YFSETQ. Full variable domain (missing parts from reference TRBV5-1 and TRBJ2-7): KAGVTQTPRYLIKTRGQQVTLSCSPISGHRSVSWYQQTPGQGLQFLFEYFSETQRNKGNFPGRFSGRQFSNSRSEMNVSTLELGDSALYLCASSLAVGTSGVYEQYFGPGTRLTVT.

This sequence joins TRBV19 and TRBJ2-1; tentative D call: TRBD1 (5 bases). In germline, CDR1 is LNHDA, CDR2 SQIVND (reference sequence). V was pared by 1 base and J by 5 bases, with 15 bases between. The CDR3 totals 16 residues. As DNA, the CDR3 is TGTGCCAGTAGTATAGTTAAGGGGCCCTGGGACAATGAGCAGTTCTTC. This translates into CASSIVKGPWDNEQFF.

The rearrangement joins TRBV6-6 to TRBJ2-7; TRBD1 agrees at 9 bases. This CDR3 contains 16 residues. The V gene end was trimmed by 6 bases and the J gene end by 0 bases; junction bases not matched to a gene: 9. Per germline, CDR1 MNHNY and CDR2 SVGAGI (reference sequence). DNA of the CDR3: TGTGCCAGCAGCGACTTCCGGGACAGGGCCTCCTACGAGCAGTACTTC. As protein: CASSDFRDRASYEQYF.

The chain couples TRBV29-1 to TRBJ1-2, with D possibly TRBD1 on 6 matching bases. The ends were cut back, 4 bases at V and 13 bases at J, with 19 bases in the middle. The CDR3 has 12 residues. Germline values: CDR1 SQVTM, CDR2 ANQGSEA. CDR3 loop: CSVGRDKTVSTF. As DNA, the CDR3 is TGCAGCGTTGGCCGGGACAAGACCGTATCCACCTTC.

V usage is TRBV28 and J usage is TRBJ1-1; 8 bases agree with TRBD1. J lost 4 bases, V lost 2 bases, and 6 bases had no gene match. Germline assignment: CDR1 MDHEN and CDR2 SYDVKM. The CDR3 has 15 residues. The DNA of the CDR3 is TGTGCCAGCAGTTTAATGCAGGGGGCGAGCACTGAAGCTTTCTTT. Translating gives CASSLMQGASTEAFF.

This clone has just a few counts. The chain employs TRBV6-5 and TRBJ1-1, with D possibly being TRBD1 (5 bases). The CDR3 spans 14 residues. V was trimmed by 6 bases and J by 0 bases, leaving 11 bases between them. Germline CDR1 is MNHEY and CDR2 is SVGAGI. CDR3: CASSERQLNTEAFF. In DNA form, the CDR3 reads TGTGCCAGCAGCGAACGACAGCTGAACACTGAAGCTTTCTTT.

The CDR3: CASSLSGTGVEKLFF. The CDR3 DNA reads TGTGCCAGCAGCTTATCCGGGACAGGCGTCGAAAAACTGTTTTTT. The genes are TRBV7-2 and TRBJ1-4, with TRBD1 identical over 8 bases. The V gene's germline CDR1 is SGHTA and CDR2 FQGNSA. The CDR3 consists of 15 residues. V dropped 2 bases and J dropped 8; count of bases not matched to a gene: 7.

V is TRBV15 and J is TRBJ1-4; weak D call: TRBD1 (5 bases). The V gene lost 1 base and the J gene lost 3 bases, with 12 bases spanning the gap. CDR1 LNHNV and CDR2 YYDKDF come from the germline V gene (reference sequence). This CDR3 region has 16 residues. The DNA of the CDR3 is TGTGCCACCAGCAGAGGGGTGGGGCCGGCTAATGAAAAACTGTTTTTT. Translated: CATSRGVGPANEKLFF.

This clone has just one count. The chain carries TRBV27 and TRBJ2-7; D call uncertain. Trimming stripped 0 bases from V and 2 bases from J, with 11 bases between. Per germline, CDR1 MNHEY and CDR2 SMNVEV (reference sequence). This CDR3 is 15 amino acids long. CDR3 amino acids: CASSLSAHITYEQYF. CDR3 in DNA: TGTGCCAGCAGTTTATCGGCCCACATAACCTACGAGCAGTACTTC.

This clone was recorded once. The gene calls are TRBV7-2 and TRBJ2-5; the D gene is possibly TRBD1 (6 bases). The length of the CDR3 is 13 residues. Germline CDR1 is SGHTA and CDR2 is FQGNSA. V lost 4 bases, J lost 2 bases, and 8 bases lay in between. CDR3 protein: CASSSGQQETQYF. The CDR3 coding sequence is TGTGCCAGCAGCTCTGGACAGCAAGAGACCCAGTACTTC.

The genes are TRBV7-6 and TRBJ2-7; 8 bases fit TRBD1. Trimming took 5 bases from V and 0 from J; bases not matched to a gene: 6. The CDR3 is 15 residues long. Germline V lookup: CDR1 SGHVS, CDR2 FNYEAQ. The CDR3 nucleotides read TGTGCCAGCAGCCTCTCAGGGGGCGGCTCCTACGAGCAGTACTTC. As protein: CASSLSGGGSYEQYF.

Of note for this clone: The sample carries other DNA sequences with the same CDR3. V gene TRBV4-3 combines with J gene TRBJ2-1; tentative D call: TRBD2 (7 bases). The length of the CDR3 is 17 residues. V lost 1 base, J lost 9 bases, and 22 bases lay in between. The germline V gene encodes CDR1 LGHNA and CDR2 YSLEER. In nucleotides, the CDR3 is TGCGCCAGCAGCCAAGTAAGGACGCGGGGGCTAGTCGGTGAGCAGTTCTTC. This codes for CASSQVRTRGLVGEQFF.

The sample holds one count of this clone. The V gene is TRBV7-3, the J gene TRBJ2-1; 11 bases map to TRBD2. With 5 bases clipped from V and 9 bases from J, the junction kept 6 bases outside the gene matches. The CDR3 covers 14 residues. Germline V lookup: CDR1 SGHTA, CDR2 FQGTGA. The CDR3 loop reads CASSPSGGITEQFF. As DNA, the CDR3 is TGTGCCAGCAGCCCTAGCGGGGGGATAACTGAGCAGTTCTTC.

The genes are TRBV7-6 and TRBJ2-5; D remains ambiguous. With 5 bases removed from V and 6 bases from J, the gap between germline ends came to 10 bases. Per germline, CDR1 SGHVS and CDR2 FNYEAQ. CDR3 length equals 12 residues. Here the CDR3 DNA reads TGTGCCAGCAGCCTAAGCGCGCAGACCCAGTACTTC. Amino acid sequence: CASSLSAQTQYF.

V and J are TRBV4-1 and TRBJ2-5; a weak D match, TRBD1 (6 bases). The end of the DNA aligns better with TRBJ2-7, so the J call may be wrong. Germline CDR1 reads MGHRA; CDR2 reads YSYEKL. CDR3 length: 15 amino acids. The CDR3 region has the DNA TGCGCCAGCAGCCACCCCTCCAGGGGCAGCTACGAGCAGTACTTC. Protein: CASSHPSRGSYEQYF.